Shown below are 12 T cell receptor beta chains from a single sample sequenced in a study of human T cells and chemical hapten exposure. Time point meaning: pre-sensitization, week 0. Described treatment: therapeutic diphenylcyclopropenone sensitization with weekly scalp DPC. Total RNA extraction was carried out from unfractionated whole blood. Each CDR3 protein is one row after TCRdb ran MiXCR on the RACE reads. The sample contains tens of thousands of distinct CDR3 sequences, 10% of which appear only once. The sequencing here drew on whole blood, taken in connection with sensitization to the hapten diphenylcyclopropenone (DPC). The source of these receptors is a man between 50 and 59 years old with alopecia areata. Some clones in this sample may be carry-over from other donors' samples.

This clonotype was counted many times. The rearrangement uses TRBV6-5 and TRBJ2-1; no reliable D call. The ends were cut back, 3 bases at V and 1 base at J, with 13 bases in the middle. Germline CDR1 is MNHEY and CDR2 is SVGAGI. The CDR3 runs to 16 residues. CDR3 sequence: CASSYGVIGSYNEQFF. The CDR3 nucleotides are TGTGCCAGCAGTTATGGAGTAATAGGGTCCTACAATGAGCAGTTCTTC.

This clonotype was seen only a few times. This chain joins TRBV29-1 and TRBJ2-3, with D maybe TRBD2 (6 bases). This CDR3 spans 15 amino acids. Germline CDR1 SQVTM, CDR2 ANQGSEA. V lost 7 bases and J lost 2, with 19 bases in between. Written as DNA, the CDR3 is TGCAGCGCCGCGGGGTTAGCGGAATCCACAGATACGCAGTATTTT. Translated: CSAAGLAESTDTQYF.

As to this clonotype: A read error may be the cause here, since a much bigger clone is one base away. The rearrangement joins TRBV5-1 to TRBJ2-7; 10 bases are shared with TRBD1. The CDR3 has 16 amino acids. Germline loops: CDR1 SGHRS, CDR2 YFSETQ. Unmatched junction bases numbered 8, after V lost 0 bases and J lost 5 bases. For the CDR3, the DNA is TGCGCCAGCAGCTTGGCCGTCCAGGGGACAGGGGACGAGCAGTACTTC. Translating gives CASSLAVQGTGDEQYF.

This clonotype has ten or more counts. CDR3 in amino acids: CASSRTGAYEQYF. For the CDR3, the DNA is TGCGCCAGCAGCCGCACAGGGGCTTACGAGCAGTACTTC. The V gene is TRBV4-3, the J gene TRBJ2-7; TRBD1 aligns across 7 bases. The CDR3 runs to 13 residues. V shed 4 bases, J shed 4 bases, and the junction held 4 bases outside the gene matches. The germline gives CDR1 LGHNA, CDR2 YSLEER.

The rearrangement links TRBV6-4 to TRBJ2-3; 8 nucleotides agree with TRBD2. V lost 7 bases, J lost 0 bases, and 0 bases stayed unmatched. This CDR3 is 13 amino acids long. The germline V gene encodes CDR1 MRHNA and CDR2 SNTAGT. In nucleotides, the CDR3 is TGTGCCAGCACTAGCGGGAGCACAGATACGCAGTATTTT. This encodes CASTSGSTDTQYF.

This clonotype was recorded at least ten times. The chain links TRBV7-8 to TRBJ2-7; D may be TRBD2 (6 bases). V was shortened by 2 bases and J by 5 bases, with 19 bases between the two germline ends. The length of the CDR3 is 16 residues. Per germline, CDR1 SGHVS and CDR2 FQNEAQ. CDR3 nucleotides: TGTGCCAGCAGCTTACTCGCGGGGAACAGCCTGGACGAGCAGTACTTC. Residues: CASSLLAGNSLDEQYF.

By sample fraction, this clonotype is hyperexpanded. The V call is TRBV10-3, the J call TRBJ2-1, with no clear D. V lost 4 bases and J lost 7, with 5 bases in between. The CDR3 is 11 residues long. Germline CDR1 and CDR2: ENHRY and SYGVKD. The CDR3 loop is CAISVGNEQFF. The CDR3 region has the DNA TGTGCCATCAGTGTGGGGAATGAGCAGTTCTTC.

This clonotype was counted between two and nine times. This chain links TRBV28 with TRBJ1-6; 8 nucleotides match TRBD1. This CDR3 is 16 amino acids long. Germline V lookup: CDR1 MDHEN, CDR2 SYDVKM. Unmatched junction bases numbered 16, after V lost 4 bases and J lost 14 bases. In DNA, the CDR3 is TGTGCCAGCAGTTCCCACTCGGGACAGGACTTCTCCACCCTCCACTTT. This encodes CASSSHSGQDFSTLHF.

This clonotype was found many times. The CDR3 sequence is CSASIVGLVGEQYF. As DNA, the CDR3 is TGCAGTGCTAGTATCGTGGGACTAGTTGGCGAGCAGTACTTC. This rearrangement joins TRBV20-1 to TRBJ2-7; 8 bases match TRBD2. Unmatched junction bases numbered 10, after V lost 3 bases and J lost 6 bases. This CDR3 region has 14 residues. The V gene's germline CDR1 is DFQATT and CDR2 SNEGSKA (reference sequence).

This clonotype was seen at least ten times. In DNA form, the CDR3 reads TGTGCCAGCAGCCGGGGACAGGGTCAGCATTTT. Amino acid sequence: CASSRGQGQHF. The chain links TRBV7-8 to TRBJ1-5, with 9 bases lining up with TRBD1. Germline assignment: CDR1 SGHVS and CDR2 FQNEAQ. The CDR3 extends over 11 amino acids. The V and J ends lost 5 bases and 13 bases, in that order; junction bases with no gene match: 3.

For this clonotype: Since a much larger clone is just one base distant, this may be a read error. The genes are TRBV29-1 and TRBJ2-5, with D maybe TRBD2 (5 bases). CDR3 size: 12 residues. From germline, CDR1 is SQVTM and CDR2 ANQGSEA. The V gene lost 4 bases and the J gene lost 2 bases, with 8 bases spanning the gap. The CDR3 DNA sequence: TGCAGCGTTGGAGGGAGTCAAGAGACCCAGTACTTC. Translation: CSVGGSQETQYF.

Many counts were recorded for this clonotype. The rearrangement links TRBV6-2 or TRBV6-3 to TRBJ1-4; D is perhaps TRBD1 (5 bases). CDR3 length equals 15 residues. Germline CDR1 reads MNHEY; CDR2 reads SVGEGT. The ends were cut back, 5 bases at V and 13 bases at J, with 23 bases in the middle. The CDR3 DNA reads TGTGCCAGCAGTCAACCACAGGACGGGACTCGCGGACTGTTTTTT. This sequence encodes CASSQPQDGTRGLFF.